Described below is a single T cell receptor (beta chain) sequence and its context. TCRdb ran MiXCR on the RT-PCR reads and lists one entry per CDR3 protein. The sample has a few hundred thousand distinct CDR3 sequences, roughly 20% seen once. This specimen comes from a study of response to subunit inactivated influenza vaccine. The origin of this receptor is a man aged 50 to 69 who received an inactivated influenza vaccine. The sequenced sample was PBMCs from blood, obtained about 19 months after vaccination.

CDR3 amino acids: CSARGPQGADTQYF. In DNA, the CDR3 is TGCAGTGCTAGAGGTCCCCAAGGGGCAGATACGCAGTATTTT. The rearrangement joins TRBV20-1 to TRBJ2-3; a weak D match, TRBD1 (5 bases). The CDR3 spans 14 residues. The germline gives CDR1 DFQATT, CDR2 SNEGSKA (reference sequence). With 1 base removed from V and 4 bases from J, the gap between germline ends came to 12 bases.